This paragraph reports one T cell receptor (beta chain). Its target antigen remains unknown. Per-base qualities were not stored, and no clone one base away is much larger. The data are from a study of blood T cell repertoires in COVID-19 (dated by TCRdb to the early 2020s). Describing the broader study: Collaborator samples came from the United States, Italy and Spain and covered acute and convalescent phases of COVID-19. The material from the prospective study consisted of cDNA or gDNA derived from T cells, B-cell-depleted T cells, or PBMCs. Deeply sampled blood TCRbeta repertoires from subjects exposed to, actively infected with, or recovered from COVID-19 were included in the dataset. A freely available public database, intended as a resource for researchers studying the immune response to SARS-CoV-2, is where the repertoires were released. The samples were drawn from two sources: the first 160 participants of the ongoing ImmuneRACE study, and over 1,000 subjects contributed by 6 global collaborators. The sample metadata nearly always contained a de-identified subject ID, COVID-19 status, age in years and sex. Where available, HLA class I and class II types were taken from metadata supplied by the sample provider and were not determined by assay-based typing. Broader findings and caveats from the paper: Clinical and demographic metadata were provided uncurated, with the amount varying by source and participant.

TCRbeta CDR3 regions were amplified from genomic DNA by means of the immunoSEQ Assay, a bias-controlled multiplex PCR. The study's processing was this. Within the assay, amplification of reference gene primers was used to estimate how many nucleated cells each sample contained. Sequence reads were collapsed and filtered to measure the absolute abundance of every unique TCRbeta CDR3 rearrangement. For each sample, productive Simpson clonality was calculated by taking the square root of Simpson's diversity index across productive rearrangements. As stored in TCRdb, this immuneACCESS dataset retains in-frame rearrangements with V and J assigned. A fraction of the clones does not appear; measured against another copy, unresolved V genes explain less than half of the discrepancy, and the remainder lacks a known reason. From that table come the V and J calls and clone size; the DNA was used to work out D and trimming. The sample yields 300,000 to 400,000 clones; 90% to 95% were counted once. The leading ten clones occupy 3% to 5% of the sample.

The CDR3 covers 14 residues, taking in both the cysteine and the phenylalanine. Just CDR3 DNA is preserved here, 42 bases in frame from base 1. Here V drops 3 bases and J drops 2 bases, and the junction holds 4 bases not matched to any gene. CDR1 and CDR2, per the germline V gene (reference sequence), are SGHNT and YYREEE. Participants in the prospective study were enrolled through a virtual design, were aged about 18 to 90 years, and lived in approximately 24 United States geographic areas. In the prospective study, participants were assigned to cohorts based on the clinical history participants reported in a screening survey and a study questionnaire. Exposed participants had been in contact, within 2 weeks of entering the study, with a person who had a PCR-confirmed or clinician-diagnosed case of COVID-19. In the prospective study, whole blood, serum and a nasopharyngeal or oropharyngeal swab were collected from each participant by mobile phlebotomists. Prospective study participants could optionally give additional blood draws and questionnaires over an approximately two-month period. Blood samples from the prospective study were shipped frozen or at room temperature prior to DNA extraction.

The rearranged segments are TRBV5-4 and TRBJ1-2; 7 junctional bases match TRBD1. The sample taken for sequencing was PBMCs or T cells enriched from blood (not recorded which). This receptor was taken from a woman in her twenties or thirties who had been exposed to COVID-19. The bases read TGTGCCAGCAGCTCTCGACAGGGAAACTATGGCTACACCTTC. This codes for CASSSRQGNYGYTF.